The source of this T cell receptor (beta chain) is a study of blood T cells in healthy people across ages. A second roughly 6 to 11 cycle PCR used barcoded and J-beta primers. All samples yielded 2.5 million or more CDR3-containing paired-end reads. Via MiXCR, TCRdb re-called the 5' RACE reads, giving one row per CDR3 protein. The sample contains around 900,000 distinct CDR3 sequences, around 30% of which appear only once. Study conclusions and caveats: The long-lived group displayed more naive CD4+ cells, plus higher diversity, than the aged donors did. The recorded TCR beta diversity per million T cells decreased in a roughly linear manner with age. From one million sequenced T cells, diversity estimates were lower bounds.

Points on this clonotype: Its antigen is not known. This sequence may be a read error, since a much larger clone differs from it by one base.

This CDR3 region has 12 residues. In germline, CDR1 is DFQATT, CDR2 SNEGSKA (reference sequence). V was cut by 5 bases and J by 9 bases, with 14 bases left in between. The receptor was derived from an elderly woman in good health. J is TRBJ1-5 and V is TRBV20-1, with D possibly matching TRBD1 (5 bases). The material sequenced was blood. CDR3 DNA sequence: TGCAGTGCTCGAAGCGGCGACAGGCCCCAGCATTTT. It is translated as CSARSGDRPQHF.